These T cell receptor beta chains were read from a single sample in a study of blood T cell repertoires in COVID-19. Repertoires were generated with immunoSEQ multiplex PCR, while TCRdb's copy carries only in-frame clones and drops some. In the table there are around 360,000 clones, 80% to 90% of which are singletons. The sequenced material came from PBMCs or T cells enriched from blood (not recorded which). The source of these receptors is a man between 40 and 49 years old in a cohort exposed to, infected with or recovered from COVID-19 (not recorded which). The CDR3 runs from the conserved cysteine through the conserved F or W. A D gene is named only where the DNA matches it firmly. Clone size appears in some rows only: once, few, many, or a class for an expanded clone.

>.|.|TRBV6-1
CASSENRGSSPLHF
>.|.|TRBV18
CASSPPVGQIYGYTF
>TRBD1|.|TRBV2
CASRGDRGLVEQFF
>TRBD1|.|TRBV2
CASSAQGSLNTEAFF
>.|.|TRBV5-1
CASSLGLEGTDTQYF
>TRBD2|.|TRBV4-1
CASSQDQGSGSPRYNEQFF
>.|few|TRBV28
CASSSIGGRTEAFF
>TRBD2|.|TRBV2
CASSPTSRLAGNEQYF
>.|.|TRBV18
CASSPGAANTEAFF
>.|.|TRBV10-1
CASSESSNTEAFF
>.|.|TRBV25-1
CASSAGQPYYEQYF
>.|.|TRBV27
CASKGGGPQYF
>TRBD2|.|TRBV14
CASSRPGPGGRITNEQFF
>TRBD2|once|TRBV5-4
CASSLIAGNNEQFF
>.|.|TRBV5-1
CASSEEMNTEAFF
>.|.|TRBV6-1
CASSEAPSSSYEQYF
>.|.|TRBV3-1/TRBV3-2
CASSQSGGTEAFF
>TRBD2|.|TRBV12-5
CASGFGTSGRVEQFF
>.|.|TRBV7-9
CASSLSRGINTEAFF
>.|.|TRBV6-5
CASKIAGGTEAFF
>TRBD1|.|TRBV23-1
CASSSGTGNQPQHF
>TRBD2|.|TRBV5-1
CASSLEAGSGAQQETQYF
>.|.|TRBV10-3
CAISEGETSLRQFF
>.|once|TRBV7-8
CASSPTVGGTYGYTF
>.|.|TRBV7-9
CASSLPEGQLF
>.|few|TRBV2
CASSAQGPIQPQHF
>.|.|TRBV11-2
CASSRGTDTQYF
>TRBD2|.|TRBV10-3
CATGLAGGPRQYF
>.|.|TRBV7-9
CASSLRGGKDFREQFF
>.|.|TRBV24-1
CATSDLVRESRWEQYF
>TRBD1|.|TRBV5-1
CASSLMAGGDYGYTF
>.|.|TRBV7-2
CASSLFPGQPGEQFF
>TRBD2|.|TRBV27
CASQDLSGRRYNEQFF
>TRBD2|.|TRBV7-9
CASSLTAAAGVEETQYF
>.|.|TRBV28
CASSLGGAGSYNSPLHF
>.|.|TRBV5-6
CASSFGRQAVSGNTIYF
>.|.|TRBV19
CASSKAGDSNQPQHF
>.|once|TRBV7-8
CASSLVFVQRHEQFF
>.|.|TRBV5-1
CASSLSRESYNEQFF
>TRBD1|.|TRBV19
CASSKTGGNDYGYTF
>.|.|TRBV19
CASSIGVNTGELFF
>.|.|TRBV28
CASSPQGNSGELFF